The T cell receptor (beta chain) described here comes from a study of control samples from healthy donors and cancer patients. V lost 2 bases and J lost 8; bases outside the gene matches: 5. CDR3 length: 14 amino acids. Germline-derived CDR1 and CDR2 are KGHSH and LQKENI. Generated by immunoSEQ multiplex PCR, the TCRdb table keeps only in-frame clones and is missing some. The data show about 95,000 clones, 91% seen once. This chain joins TRBV18 and TRBJ1-4, with 7 bases that match TRBD1. Material: blood. The source is a woman aged 25 to 45 in good health. As DNA, the CDR3 is TGTGCCAGCTCACCAGGAGGGGGCCAAGAAAAACTGTTTTTT. The encoded protein is CASSPGGGQEKLFF.